Below, 32 T cell receptor beta chains from the same sample are listed, as sequenced in a study of cytomegalovirus exposure and HLA in healthy donors. PCR amplification relied on 60 Vbeta primers (plus 13 Jbeta primers). Assay used: immunoSEQ multiplex PCR; TCRdb lists only in-frame clones, some missing. Of more than 150,000 clones in the sample, roughly four fifths were seen once. The sample was PBMCs. All receptors derive from a woman between 25 and 40 years old in good health and CMV-seronegative.

V and J are TRBV4-3 and TRBJ1-1; D is undetermined. V was cut by 0 bases and J by 0 bases, with 8 bases left in between. The CDR3 is 15 residues long. Germline V CDR1 and CDR2: LGHNA, YSLEER. This CDR3 is CASSQDFTVNTEAFF. CDR3 DNA sequence: TGCGCCAGCAGCCAAGATTTTACGGTGAACACTGAAGCTTTCTTT.

The chain has TRBV7-9 and TRBJ1-1, with D unresolved. The CDR3 has 13 residues. Trimming shortened V by 5 bases and J by 1 base, and 8 bases separated the two germline ends. Germline loops: CDR1 SEHNR, CDR2 FQNEAQ (reference sequence). The CDR3 DNA sequence: TGTGCCAGCAGCCCAGTCCGGAACACTGAAGCTTTCTTT. It codes for CASSPVRNTEAFF. Drawing the rest from reference TRBV7-9 and TRBJ1-1, the complete variable domain is DTGVSQNPRHKITKRGQNVTFRCDPISEHNRLYWYRQTLGQGPEFLTYFQNEAQLEKSRLLSDRFSAERPKGSFSTLEIQRTEQGDSAMYLCASSPVRNTEAFFGQGTRLTVV.

The count of this clone is one. The chain couples TRBV19 to TRBJ2-1, with 7 bases aligning to TRBD1. This CDR3 has 12 amino acids. J was trimmed by 7 bases and V by 8 bases; bases with no gene match: 5. CDR1 is LNHDA and CDR2 is SQIVND in the germline V gene (reference sequence). The CDR3 DNA reads TGTGCCAGTGGTCCGGGACAGAATGAGCAGTTCTTC. Its protein product is CASGPGQNEQFF. The whole variable domain, remainder taken from reference TRBV19 and TRBJ2-1, is DGGITQSPKYLFRKEGQNVTLSCEQNLNHDAMYWYRQDPGQGLRLIYYSQIVNDFQKGDIAEGYSVSREKKESFPLTVTSAQKNPTAFYLCASGPGQNEQFFGPGTRLTVL.

This clone was seen only once. V is TRBV9 and J is TRBJ2-5, with 13 bases fitting TRBD2. The junction had 8 bases not matched to a gene; V was cut back by 2 bases and J by 4 bases. This CDR3 spans 17 amino acids. The germline CDR1 and CDR2 sequences are SGDLS and YYNGEE. CDR3 sequence reads: CASSVGLAGDLAETQYF. CDR3 bases: TGTGCCAGCAGCGTTGGACTAGCGGGAGATTTGGCAGAGACCCAGTACTTC.

The rearrangement uses TRBV2 and TRBJ1-3; D is unclear. The germline CDR1 and CDR2 sequences are SNHLY and FYNNEI. Trimming left V 8 bases short and J 0 bases short, with 5 bases between. This CDR3 has 12 residues. CDR3: CASQSSGNTIYF. In DNA, the CDR3 is TGTGCCAGCCAATCCTCTGGAAACACCATATATTTT.

The chain carries TRBV7-2 and TRBJ1-1; D might be TRBD1 (5 bases). Trimming removed 1 base at V and 2 bases at J, with 11 bases between. Germline CDR1 SGHTA, CDR2 FQGNSA. This CDR3 contains 15 residues. CDR3 protein: CASSLVGQINTEAFF. CDR3 in DNA: TGTGCCAGCAGCTTAGTGGGGCAGATAAACACTGAAGCTTTCTTT.

The chain recombines TRBV7-9 with TRBJ1-6, with TRBD1 matching 7 bases. CDR1 and CDR2 (germline): SEHNR, FQNEAQ (reference sequence). The V segment lost 5 bases and the J segment 7 bases; nucleotides outside the gene matches: 14. This CDR3 comprises 17 residues. The CDR3 DNA follows: TGTGCCAGCAGCCTCTATGCACAGACAGGGAAAAATTCACCCCTCCACTTT. Translation: CASSLYAQTGKNSPLHF.

The chain couples TRBV14 to TRBJ2-7; weak D call: TRBD2 (6 bases). Trimming removed 3 bases from V and 4 bases from J, with 13 bases in between. This CDR3 region has 14 residues. Germline V gives CDR1 SGHDN, CDR2 FVKESK. The CDR3 sequence is CASSQSSGVYEQYF. The CDR3 DNA follows: TGTGCCAGCAGCCAGTCATCGGGGGTTTACGAGCAGTACTTC. Combining the CDR3 with reference TRBV14 and TRBJ2-7 gives the whole variable domain EAGVTQFPSHSVIEKGQTVTLRCDPISGHDNLYWYRRVMGKEIKFLLHFVKESKQDESGMPNNRFLAERTGGTYSTLKVQPAELEDSGVYFCASSQSSGVYEQYFGPGTRLTVT.

The chain joins TRBV5-1 to TRBJ2-5, with 9 bases matching TRBD2. CDR1 is SGHRS, CDR2 YFSETQ, per germline. This CDR3 has 16 residues. The trim removed 1 base at V and 5 bases at J, leaving 9 bases unmatched. CDR3 bases: TGCGCCAGCAGCTTGTCGTTGCGGGAGGGCGCGGAGACCCAGTACTTC. It codes for CASSLSLREGAETQYF.

J is TRBJ1-2 and V is TRBV27; TRBD1 matches 7 bases. The V gene end was trimmed by 5 bases and the J gene end by 6 bases; junction bases not matched to a gene: 6. The CDR3 runs to 13 residues. Per the germline V gene, CDR1 is MNHEY and CDR2 is SMNVEV (reference sequence). CDR3 residues: CASSPTGWHGYTF. CDR3 in DNA: TGTGCCAGCAGTCCGACAGGGTGGCATGGCTACACCTTC.

This clone was seen just once. CDR3 bases: TGTGCCAGCAGTTTATTCGTTTTGCCAGGGGGCGAGGGGACTGAAGCTTTCTTT. It encodes CASSLFVLPGGEGTEAFF. The chain carries TRBV27 and TRBJ1-1; 8 nucleotides line up with TRBD1. V shed 1 base, J shed 5 bases, and the junction held 15 bases outside the gene matches. The CDR3 has 18 amino acids. From germline, CDR1 is MNHEY and CDR2 SMNVEV (reference sequence).

The J gene is TRBJ2-4, the V gene TRBV6-1; 7 bases are shared with TRBD1. The trim removed 4 bases at V and 2 bases at J, leaving 11 bases unmatched. Looked up from germline, CDR1 is MNHNS and CDR2 is SASEGT. The CDR3 sequence is 17 residues long. This CDR3 reads CASSAYDRVVTKNIQYF. The CDR3 DNA sequence: TGTGCCAGCAGTGCCTACGACAGGGTCGTAACCAAAAACATTCAGTACTTC.

The rearrangement joins TRBV19 to TRBJ2-7; 13 bases are a match to TRBD2. CDR3 length equals 16 residues. Germline V gene sequence: CDR1 LNHDA, CDR2 SQIVND (reference sequence). V dropped 7 bases and J dropped 7; count of bases not matched to a gene: 13. Written as DNA, the CDR3 is TGTGCCAGTACCACTACTTATGGGACTAGCGGGATTGAGCAGTACTTC. Translation: CASTTTYGTSGIEQYF. The entire variable domain, with the rest obtained from reference TRBV19 and TRBJ2-7, is as follows: DGGITQSPKYLFRKEGQNVTLSCEQNLNHDAMYWYRQDPGQGLRLIYYSQIVNDFQKGDIAEGYSVSREKKESFPLTVTSAQKNPTAFYLCASTTTYGTSGIEQYFGPGTRLTVT.

The gene calls are TRBV29-1 and TRBJ2-1, with 10 positions matching TRBD1. Trimming removed 4 bases from V and 3 bases from J; junction bases left unmatched: 9. The CDR3 length is 16 residues. Per germline, CDR1 SQVTM and CDR2 ANQGSEA. Here the CDR3 DNA reads TGCAGCGTTGGACAGGGGGCCTCGAACATCTACAATGAGCAGTTCTTC. Protein sequence: CSVGQGASNIYNEQFF.

This rearrangement joins TRBV7-9 to TRBJ2-1; possibly TRBD1 for D (6 bases). The V end lost 5 bases, the J end lost 9 bases, and 23 bases lay between the germline ends. This CDR3 is 16 amino acids long. Germline CDR1 is SEHNR and CDR2 is FQNEAQ (reference sequence). CDR3: CASSQILGAGIGEQFF. Here the CDR3 DNA reads TGTGCCAGCAGCCAAATCCTGGGGGCTGGGATTGGTGAGCAGTTCTTC.

In its sample, this clone was seen once. The chain is built from TRBV4-1 and TRBJ2-5; maybe TRBD1 (6 bases). This CDR3 has 20 residues. Trimming pared 1 base from V and 2 bases from J, leaving 26 bases between. The germline gives CDR1 MGHRA, CDR2 YSYEKL. The CDR3: CASSQGSQAPPGTLQETQYF. The CDR3 DNA follows: TGCGCCAGCAGCCAAGGGTCACAAGCTCCCCCCGGGACATTGCAAGAGACCCAGTACTTC.

The genes are TRBV29-1 and TRBJ2-7; D is perhaps TRBD1 (6 bases). This CDR3 is 11 amino acids long. The V end was cut by 5 bases, the J end by 7 bases, with 12 bases between. The germline V gene has CDR1 SQVTM and CDR2 ANQGSEA. CDR3 residues: CSVSTGREQYF. CDR3 bases: TGCAGCGTTTCGACAGGTCGGGAGCAGTACTTC.

This sequence joins TRBV4-1 and TRBJ2-2; 8 bases line up with TRBD2. The CDR3 extends over 15 amino acids. From germline, CDR1 is MGHRA and CDR2 YSYEKL. Trimming removed 4 bases from V and 0 bases from J; junction bases left unmatched: 1. CDR3: CASSLSGANTGELFF. The CDR3 DNA is TGCGCCAGCAGCCTTAGCGGGGCGAACACCGGGGAGCTGTTTTTT.

The gene calls are TRBV5-4 and TRBJ1-3; 8 bases line up with TRBD1. Per the germline V gene, CDR1 is SGHNT and CDR2 is YYREEE (reference sequence). V dropped 4 bases and J dropped 2; count of bases not matched to a gene: 5. This CDR3 region has 15 residues. The CDR3 loop is CASSGGQEPGNTIYF. The CDR3 nucleotides read TGTGCCAGCAGCGGGGGACAGGAACCTGGAAACACCATATATTTT.

CDR3 coding DNA: TGTGCCAGCAGCCGTTACCACACTAGCGGGATTGCCGATACGCAGTATTTT. It codes for CASSRYHTSGIADTQYF. The gene calls are TRBV7-2 and TRBJ2-3; TRBD2 matches at 10 bases. The CDR3 runs to 17 residues. With V trimmed by 5 bases and J by 6 bases, 14 bases remained unmatched. The germline V gene has CDR1 SGHTA and CDR2 FQGNSA.

This clone was picked up one time. The chain joins TRBV9 to TRBJ2-5; no clear D gene. The germline V and J ends were trimmed by 4 bases and 5 bases, with 12 bases remaining between them. Germline V gene lookup returns CDR1 SGDLS and CDR2 YYNGEE. The CDR3 spans 13 residues. CDR3 protein: CASSSRLKETQYF. Written as DNA, the CDR3 is TGTGCCAGCAGCTCTAGACTGAAGGAGACCCAGTACTTC. Supplemented by reference TRBV9 and TRBJ2-5, the full variable domain reads DSGVTQTPKHLITATGQRVTLRCSPRSGDLSVYWYQQSLDQGLQFLIQYYNGEERAKGNILERFSAQQFPDLHSELNLSSLELGDSALYFCASSSRLKETQYFGPGTRLLVL.

The chain's CDR3 is CATSRDQEADNSPLHF. The DNA for the CDR3 is TGTGCCACCAGCAGAGATCAGGAGGCAGACAATTCACCCCTCCACTTT. The chain recombines TRBV15 with TRBJ1-6; no definite D call. CDR1 and CDR2 from the germline V gene are LNHNV and YYDKDF (reference sequence). CDR3 length equals 16 residues. The germline V and J ends were trimmed by 0 bases and 7 bases, with 13 bases remaining between them. Complete variable domain (other parts from reference TRBV15 and TRBJ1-6): DAMVIQNPRYQVTQFGKPVTLSCSQTLNHNVMYWYQQKSSQAPKLLFHYYDKDFNNEADTPDNFQSRRPNTSFCFLDIRSPGLGDTAMYLCATSRDQEADNSPLHFGNGTRLTVT.

The chain joins TRBV9 to TRBJ1-2, with 10 bases fitting TRBD1. The germline CDR1 and CDR2 sequences are SGDLS and YYNGEE. V trimming: 4 bases; J trimming: 6 bases; junction bases outside the gene matches: 3. CDR3 length: 13 amino acids. CDR3: CASSSGQGDGYTF. CDR3 in DNA: TGTGCCAGCAGCTCAGGACAGGGGGATGGCTACACCTTC.

This clone was seen more than once but under ten times. The chain couples TRBV5-6 to TRBJ2-7; D is ambiguous. The CDR3 runs to 16 residues. Germline values: CDR1 SGHDT, CDR2 YYEEEE. V was trimmed by 1 base and J by 2 bases, leaving 16 bases between them. The CDR3 DNA reads as TGTGCCAGCAGCTTGCTCATCCACGTTGAGACCTACGAGCAGTACTTC. Its protein is CASSLLIHVETYEQYF. The full variable domain, with the rest looked up from reference TRBV5-6 and TRBJ2-7, is DAGVTQSPTHLIKTRGQQVTLRCSPKSGHDTVSWYQQALGQGPQFIFQYYEEEERQRGNFPDRFSGHQFPNYSSELNVNALLLGDSALYLCASSLLIHVETYEQYFGPGTRLTVT.

This clone appeared once. The V gene is TRBV19, the J gene TRBJ1-5; a weak D match, TRBD1 (5 bases). Germline CDR1 LNHDA, CDR2 SQIVND (reference sequence). The V end was cut by 3 bases, the J end by 0 bases, with 12 bases between. The CDR3 sequence is 16 residues long. This CDR3 is CASSIKTALSNQPQHF. CDR3 bases: TGTGCCAGTAGTATTAAGACAGCCCTTAGCAATCAGCCCCAGCATTTT.

Details on this clone: Other DNA sequences from this sample encode an identical CDR3 as well. The CDR3 coding sequence is TGTGCCAGCAGCTTAGGTTTGGCGGGGGGACTATACGAGCAGTACTTC. It yields the protein CASSLGLAGGLYEQYF. This chain joins TRBV7-2 and TRBJ2-7, with 8 bases that match TRBD2. The CDR3 is 16 amino acids. CDR1 and CDR2 (germline): SGHTA, FQGNSA. With V trimmed by 1 base and J by 4 bases, 9 bases remained unmatched.

There are a few counts of this clone. The chain links TRBV5-1 to TRBJ1-1; 11 positions match TRBD1. This CDR3 region has 14 residues. The V gene's germline CDR1 is SGHRS and CDR2 YFSETQ. V dropped 4 bases and J dropped 11; count of bases not matched to a gene: 10. This CDR3 is CASSEGQGVRRAFF. The CDR3 DNA reads as TGCGCCAGCAGCGAGGGACAGGGGGTACGAAGGGCTTTCTTT.

This chain joins TRBV11-3 and TRBJ2-1; no firm D call. This CDR3 comprises 13 residues. V dropped 5 bases and J dropped 0 bases, with 5 bases sitting between them. Germline loops: CDR1 SGHNT, CDR2 YENEEA. The CDR3 nucleotides read TGTGCCAGCAGCGAGAGCTCCTACAATGAGCAGTTCTTC. It specifies CASSESSYNEQFF.

The rearrangement links TRBV4-3 to TRBJ2-1; no clear D. This CDR3 region has 15 residues. V dropped 0 bases and J dropped 3 bases, with 9 bases sitting between them. The germline V gene has CDR1 LGHNA and CDR2 YSLEER. CDR3: CASSQDLNSYNEQFF. The CDR3 coding sequence is TGCGCCAGCAGCCAAGATCTGAACAGCTACAATGAGCAGTTCTTC.

This clone was seen a single time. The J gene is TRBJ1-1, the V gene TRBV28, with 10 bases identical to TRBD1. This CDR3 is 16 amino acids long. With V trimmed by 3 bases and J by 1 base, 5 bases remained unmatched. CDR1 and CDR2 (germline): MDHEN, SYDVKM. CDR3 bases: TGTGCCAGCAGTTTTCGCGACAGGGGGCGGAACACTGAAGCTTTCTTT. Protein sequence: CASSFRDRGRNTEAFF.

CDR3 nucleotide sequence: TGTGCCAGCAGATACAGGGATTCCGGCGGGGAGCTGTTTTTT. It translates to CASRYRDSGGELFF. This rearrangement joins TRBV9 to TRBJ2-2, with a weak D call TRBD1 (6 bases). Per the germline V gene, CDR1 is SGDLS and CDR2 is YYNGEE. V dropped 5 bases and J dropped 7 bases, with 15 bases sitting between them. The CDR3 contains 14 residues.

The chain couples TRBV27 to TRBJ2-7; 9 nucleotides agree with TRBD2. The germline V gene encodes CDR1 MNHEY and CDR2 SMNVEV (reference sequence). The CDR3 consists of 15 residues. The junction had 7 bases not matched to a gene; V was cut back by 2 bases and J by 5 bases. The CDR3 spells CASSLTAGGPDEQYF. For the CDR3, the DNA is TGTGCCAGCAGTTTAACGGCGGGGGGGCCCGACGAGCAGTACTTC.